This T cell receptor beta chain was retrieved from a study of T cell repertoires in cytomegalovirus infection. Study as a whole: Signatures in public TCR beta sequences pointed to both CMV infection and matching HLA type.

A single record per CDR3 protein comes from TCRdb applying MiXCR to the reads. Of about 130,000 distinct CDR3 sequences in the sample, roughly 25% were seen once. This CDR3 region has 18 residues. Per germline, CDR1 SGHTA and CDR2 FQGNSA. V was pared by 0 bases and J by 6 bases, with 8 bases of the junction left unmatched. Findings and caveats of the study: Cumulative frequency (of public TCR beta family members) identified carriers of CMV plus the relevant HLA.

As to this clonotype: Its antigen is undetermined.

Sequenced: PBMCs, sequenced either directly or after in vitro stimulation (not recorded which). The chain couples TRBV7-2 to TRBJ2-3; TRBD2 agrees at 14 bases. This sequence was found in a human donor in good health (CMV status not recorded). Some clones in this sample may be carry-over from other donors' samples. The CDR3, as DNA: TGTGCCAGCAGCTTAGCGCGACTAGCGGGAGGGTTTAAGGATACGCAGTATTTT. It is translated as CASSLARLAGGFKDTQYF.